Listed here is a single T cell receptor (beta chain). Germline V gene data show CDR1 as SGHAT and CDR2 as FQNNGV. CDR3 length: 15 residues. V dropped 5 bases and J dropped 0 bases, with 11 bases sitting between them. The data stem from a study of CD8 T cells in Susac syndrome. The authors reverse transcribed about 0.45 to 1 ug RNA with random hexamers. TCRdb itself ran the immunoSEQ multiplex PCR reads through MiXCR, one entry per CDR3 protein. This table holds under 200,000 distinct CDR3 sequences, more than 90% found once. This sequence was found in a human donor with Susac syndrome. This rearrangement joins TRBV11-2 to TRBJ1-3; TRBD1 might be the D (6 bases). Material: CD4+ T cells from PBMCs. The CDR3 here is CASSRGQSSGNTIYF. DNA of the CDR3: TGTGCCAGCAGCAGAGGACAGAGCTCTGGAAACACCATATATTTT.